This T cell receptor (beta chain) came from a study of T-cell reconstitution after alpha-beta-depleted transplantation in children. The TCRbeta library was prepared with unique molecular identifiers. TCRdb re-analysed the PCR reads in MiXCR, keeping a single row per CDR3 protein. The sample holds under 250,000 distinct CDR3 sequences, roughly 25% seen once. This clonotype has only a few counts. Antigen unknown. Study-wide points: The origin of high day-60 TCRbeta diversity in some patients lay in surviving recipient T cells and thymic progenitors. Expanded graft clones, several hundred of them, were reportedly the source of alpha-beta T cells about two months after transplant.

CDR1 and CDR2 (germline): SQVTM, ANQGSEA. Trimming cost V 4 bases and J 0 bases, with 9 bases left between them. The CDR3 length is 13 residues. The sequence came from a female patient aged 2-15 years who had a stem cell transplant for congenital amegakaryocytic thrombocytopenia, so the T cells may come from the graft donor. The chain is built from TRBV29-1 and TRBJ2-5; no definite D call. The sample consisted of PBMCs, mostly from graft donor cells, taken 360 days after TCRalphabeta/CD19-depleted stem cell transplant. The DNA of the CDR3 is TGCAGCGTTGGTTGGACGTACCAAGAGACCCAGTACTTC. Translation gives CSVGWTYQETQYF. The variable domain in full, completed from reference TRBV29-1 and TRBJ2-5, reads SAVISQKPSRDICQRGTSLTIQCQVDSQVTMMFWYRQQPGQSLTLIATANQGSEATYESGFVIDKFPISRPNLTFSTLTVSNMSPEDSSIYLCSVGWTYQETQYFGPGTRLLVL.